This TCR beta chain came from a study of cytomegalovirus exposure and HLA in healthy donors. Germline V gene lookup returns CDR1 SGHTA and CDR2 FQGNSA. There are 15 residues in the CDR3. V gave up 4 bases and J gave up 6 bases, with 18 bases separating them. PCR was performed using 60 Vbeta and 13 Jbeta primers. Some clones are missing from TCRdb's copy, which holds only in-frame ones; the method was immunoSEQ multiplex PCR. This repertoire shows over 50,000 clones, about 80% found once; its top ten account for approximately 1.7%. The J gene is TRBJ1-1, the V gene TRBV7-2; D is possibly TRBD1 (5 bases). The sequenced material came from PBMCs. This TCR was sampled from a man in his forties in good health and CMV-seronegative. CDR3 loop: CASSSSGGAQAEAFF. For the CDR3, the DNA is TGTGCCAGCAGCTCCTCGGGAGGGGCGCAAGCTGAAGCTTTCTTT. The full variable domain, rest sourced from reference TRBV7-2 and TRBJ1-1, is GAGVSQSPSNKVTEKGKDVELRCDPISGHTALYWYRQSLGQGLEFLIYFQGNSAPDKSGLPSDRFSAERTGGSVSTLTIQRTQQEDSAVYLCASSSSGGAQAEAFFGQGTRLTVV.